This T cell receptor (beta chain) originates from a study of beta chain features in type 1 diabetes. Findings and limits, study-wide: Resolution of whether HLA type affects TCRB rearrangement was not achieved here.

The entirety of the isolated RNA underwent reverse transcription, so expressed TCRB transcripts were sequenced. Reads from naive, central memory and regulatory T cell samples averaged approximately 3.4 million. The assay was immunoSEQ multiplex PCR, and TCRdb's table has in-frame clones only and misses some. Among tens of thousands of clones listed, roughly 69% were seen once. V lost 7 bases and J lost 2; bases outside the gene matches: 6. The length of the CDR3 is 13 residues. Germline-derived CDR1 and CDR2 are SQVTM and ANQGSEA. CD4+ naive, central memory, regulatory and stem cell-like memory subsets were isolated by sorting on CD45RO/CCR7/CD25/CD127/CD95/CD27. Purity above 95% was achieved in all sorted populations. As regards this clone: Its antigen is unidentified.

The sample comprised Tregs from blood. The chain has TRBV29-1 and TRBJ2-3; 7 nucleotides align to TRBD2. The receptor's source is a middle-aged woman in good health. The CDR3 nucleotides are TGCAGCGGGATGGGGGGGATCACAGATACGCAGTATTTT. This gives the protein CSGMGGITDTQYF.